This T cell receptor beta chain came from a study of blood T cell repertoires in COVID-19. On the study more broadly: Sites in the United States, Italy and Spain provided acute and convalescent COVID-19 samples.

The repertoire was sequenced with immunoSEQ multiplex PCR; TCRdb's copy has only in-frame clones and lacks some. Of roughly 310,000 clones listed, roughly nine tenths were seen once; the top ten hold 2% to 3%. Enrollees, roughly 18 to 95 years old, lived in about two dozen US areas. In Cohort 3, a recovered donor had either two negative PCRs, clearance, or symptom resolution. V lost 4 bases and J lost 9; bases outside the gene matches: 9. The CDR3 loop spans 15 amino acids. Germline CDR1 reads SGHRS; CDR2 reads YFSETQ. This sequence was found in a man in his sixties who had recovered from COVID-19. The sample consisted of PBMCs or T cells enriched from blood (not recorded which). This sequence joins TRBV5-1 and TRBJ1-6; 8 bases are a match to TRBD1. This chain's CDR3 is CASSGTTGVVSPLHF. The DNA for the CDR3 is TGCGCCAGCAGCGGAACGACAGGGGTCGTTTCACCCCTCCACTTT.